This TCR beta chain comes out of a study of human T cells and chemical hapten exposure. Study results and caveats: Having alopecia, the donors may differ immunologically from healthy people.

This clonotype has only a few counts. Its antigen is not known. Specified time point: patch test 1, 2 weeks after DPC sensitization. Treatment here: therapeutic diphenylcyclopropenone sensitization with weekly scalp DPC. Germline V gene lookup returns CDR1 DFQATT and CDR2 SNEGSKA (reference sequence). The CDR3 sequence is 11 residues long. Trimming cost V 5 bases and J 3 bases, with 7 bases left between them. Using its own MiXCR run on the RACE reads, TCRdb lists one record per CDR3 protein. The table includes fewer than 500,000 distinct CDR3 sequences, 4.8% detected once. The receptor's source is a woman between 45 and 60 years old with alopecia areata. Some clones in this sample may be carry-over from other donors' samples. Sequenced here: whole blood, sampled in connection with sensitization to the hapten diphenylcyclopropenone (DPC). The rearrangement joins TRBV20-1 to TRBJ1-2; perhaps TRBD1 as D (6 bases). CDR3 in DNA: TGCAGTGCTGCAGGGGACTATGGCTACACCTTC. Protein: CSAAGDYGYTF.